Below, one T cell receptor (beta chain) is given with its context. Authors' processing steps: Amplification of reference gene primers provided the estimated nucleated cell counts. TCRdb's table, derived via immunoSEQ multiplex PCR, lists solely in-frame clones and lacks some. V and J calls and clone size come straight from that table; D and trimming were deduced from the DNA. This table has 85,000 to 120,000 clones, about 87% appearing once. The data derive from a study of blood T cell repertoires in COVID-19. Background on the study: The United States, Italy and Spain were the sources of the acute and convalescent COVID-19 samples. Sources were T cells, B-cell-depleted T cells, or PBMCs; the material itself was cDNA or gDNA.

Trimming took 5 bases from V and 0 from J; bases not matched to a gene: 7. This CDR3 spans 15 amino acids. Germline V gene sequence: CDR1 SEHNR, CDR2 FQNEAQ (reference sequence). V usage is TRBV7-9 and J usage is TRBJ2-7, with 7 positions matching TRBD1. This clonotype was sampled from a man aged 45-65 years with active or convalescent COVID-19. The sample was peripheral blood. This CDR3 is CASSPQGRHSYEQYV. The CDR3 DNA follows: TGTGCCAGCAGCCCACAGGGGCGACACTCCTACGAGCAGTACGTC.